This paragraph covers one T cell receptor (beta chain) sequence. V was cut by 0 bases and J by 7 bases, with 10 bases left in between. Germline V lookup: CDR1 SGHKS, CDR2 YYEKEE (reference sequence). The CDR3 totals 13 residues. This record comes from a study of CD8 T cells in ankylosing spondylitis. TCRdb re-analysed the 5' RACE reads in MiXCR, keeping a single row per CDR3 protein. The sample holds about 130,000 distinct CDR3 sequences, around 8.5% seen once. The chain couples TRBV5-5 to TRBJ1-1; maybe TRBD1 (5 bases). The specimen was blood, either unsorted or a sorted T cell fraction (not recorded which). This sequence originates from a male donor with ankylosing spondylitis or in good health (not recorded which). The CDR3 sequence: CASSLVGDGEAFF. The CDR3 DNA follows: TGTGCCAGCAGCTTGGTGGGGGACGGTGAAGCTTTCTTT.